The entry below describes one T cell receptor (beta chain). The sample is drawn from a study of blood T cell repertoires in COVID-19. Study-wide background: From the United States, Italy and Spain came samples of acute and convalescent COVID-19.

CDR1 is SGHAT and CDR2 is FQNNGV in the germline V gene. This CDR3 has 14 amino acids. Losses at the gene ends were 6 bases for V and 8 bases for J; bases not matched to a gene: 9. The repertoire was sequenced with immunoSEQ multiplex PCR; TCRdb's copy has only in-frame clones and lacks some. The data show 260,000 or so clones, with roughly 90% seen just once and about 2.5% held by the top ten. Sequencing was performed on PBMCs or T cells enriched from blood (not recorded which). V and J are TRBV11-2 and TRBJ1-4; 7 bases are a match to TRBD1. The TCR sequence derives from a woman aged 25 to 39 with acute COVID-19. CDR3 DNA: TGTGCCAGCAGGCCGACAGGGAATGGGGAAAAACTGTTTTTT. As protein: CASRPTGNGEKLFF.